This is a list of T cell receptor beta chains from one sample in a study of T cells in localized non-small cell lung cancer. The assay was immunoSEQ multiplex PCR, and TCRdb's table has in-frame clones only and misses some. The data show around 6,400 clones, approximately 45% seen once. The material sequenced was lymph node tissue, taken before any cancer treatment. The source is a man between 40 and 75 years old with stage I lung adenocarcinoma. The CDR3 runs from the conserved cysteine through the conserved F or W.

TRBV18	CASSPPATDTQYF
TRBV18	CASSKGTSYEQYF
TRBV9	CASSVGQSSNYGYTF
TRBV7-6	CASSSWGNRAGGTEAFF
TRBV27	CASSLLGGFNEQFF
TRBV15	CATSRSGGVNEKLFF
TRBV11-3	CASSLSAGGPYEQYF
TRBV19	CASSGRQGTEKLNTIYF
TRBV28	CASSPWQGPYGNYGYTF
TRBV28	CASSLPTGTDSGNTIYF
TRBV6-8	CASSGIGIDEMF
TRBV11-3	CASSRTTGGMETQYF
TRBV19	CASSKSQRVYEQYF
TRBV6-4	CASSFSGELFF
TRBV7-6	CASSLEGPSGELFF
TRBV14	CASSRGAQEKLFF
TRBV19	CASKGIDTDTQYF
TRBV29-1	CSVLLSGRGNEQFF
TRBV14	CASSRTSAMPRTDTQYF
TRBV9	CASSVGSISTDTQYF
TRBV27	CASSRRGGRDTEAFF
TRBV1	CASSQGQGSGELFF
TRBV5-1	CASSLVGGSSDTQYF
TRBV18	CASSPTGSYNSPLHF
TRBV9	CASSLPPYTEAFF
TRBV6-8	CASRKEGQPQHF
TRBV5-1	CASSPGLAASYNEQFF
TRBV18	CASSLRPGLAPDYEQYF
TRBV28	CASISLTDTQYF
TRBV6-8	CASSPRGRGTDTQYF
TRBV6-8	CASSNAGTSGGKGETQYF
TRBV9	CASSPAGTGLMTLHF
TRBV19	CASSEGVRQPQHF
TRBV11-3	CASSTQGGLAGNEQFF
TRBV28	CASSWTSETYEQYF
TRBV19	CASGQGIPSGANVLTF
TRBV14	CASTGLQATDTQYF
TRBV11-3	CASSLPGGSYNEQFF
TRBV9	CASSVWATVGELFF
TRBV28	CASSTGDTGELFF
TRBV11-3	CASSFGDRAETQYF
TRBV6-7	CASSYSGVTEAFF
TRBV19	CASSTGQGVFVYGYTF
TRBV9	CASSEGTATSGNTIYF
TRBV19	CASSINQGSGYTF
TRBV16	CASSQSRWGINEQFF
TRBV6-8	CASSYSWEMNTEAFF
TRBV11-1	CASSSGSGSYNEQFF
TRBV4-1	CASSQEGTSPGELFF
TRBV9	CASSVGAGSAYEQYF
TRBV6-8	CASSYGQMYTEAFF
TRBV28	CASTSVGIPYEQYF